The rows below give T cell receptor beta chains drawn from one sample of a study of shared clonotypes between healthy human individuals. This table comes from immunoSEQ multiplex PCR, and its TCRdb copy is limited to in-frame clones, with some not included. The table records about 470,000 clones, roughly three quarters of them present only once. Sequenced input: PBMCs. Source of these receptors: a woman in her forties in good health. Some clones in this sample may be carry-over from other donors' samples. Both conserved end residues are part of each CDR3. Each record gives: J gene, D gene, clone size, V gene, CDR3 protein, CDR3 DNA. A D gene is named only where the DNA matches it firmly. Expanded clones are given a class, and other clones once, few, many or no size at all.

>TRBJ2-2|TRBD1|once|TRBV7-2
CASSQRQGVLTGELFF
TGTGCCAGCAGCCAAAGACAGGGGGTTCTAACCGGGGAGCTGTTTTTT
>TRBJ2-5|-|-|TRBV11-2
CASSLGGMETQYF
TGTGCCAGCAGCTTAGGGGGGATGGAGACCCAGTACTTC
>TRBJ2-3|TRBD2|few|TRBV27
CASSSLADLYTDTQYF
TGTGCCAGCAGTTCGCTAGCGGACCTTTACACAGATACGCAGTATTTT
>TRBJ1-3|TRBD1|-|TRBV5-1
CASSLGDSRGNTIYF
TGCGCCAGCAGCTTGGGGGACAGTCGAGGAAACACCATATATTTT
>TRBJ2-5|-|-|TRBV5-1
CASSLVSLGGQETQYF
TGCGCCAGCAGCTTGGTTTCGTTAGGAGGGCAAGAGACCCAGTACTTC
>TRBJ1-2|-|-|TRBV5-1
CASSLAGNPIAGYTF
TGCGCCAGCAGCTTGGCCGGAAACCCTATAGCTGGCTACACCTTC
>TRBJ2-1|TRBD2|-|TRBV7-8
CASSSTGTRNEQFF
TGTGCCAGCAGCTCAACCGGGACTAGGAATGAGCAGTTCTTC
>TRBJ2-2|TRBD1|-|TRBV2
CASVYDRANTGELFF
TGTGCCAGCGTGTACGACAGGGCAAACACCGGGGAGCTGTTTTTT
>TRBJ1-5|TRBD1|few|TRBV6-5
CASRDRDNQPQHF
TGTGCCAGCAGGGACAGGGACAATCAGCCCCAGCATTTT
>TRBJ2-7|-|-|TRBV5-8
CASSLLFGSLSYEQYF
TGTGCCAGCAGCTTGTTGTTCGGGAGCCTATCCTACGAGCAGTACTTC
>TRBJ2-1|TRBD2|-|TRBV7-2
CASSLSSGSNEQFF
TGTGCCAGCAGCTTATCTAGCGGGAGCAATGAGCAGTTCTTC
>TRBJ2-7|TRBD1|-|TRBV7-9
CASSGTAHWPYEQYF
TGTGCCAGCAGCGGGACAGCCCATTGGCCCTACGAGCAGTACTTC
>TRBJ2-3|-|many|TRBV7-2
CASSRSAGFTDTQYF
TGTGCCAGCAGTCGGTCGGCGGGTTTCACAGATACGCAGTATTTT
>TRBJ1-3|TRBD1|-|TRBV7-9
CASNDRGAGNTIYF
TGTGCCAGCAACGACAGGGGGGCTGGAAACACCATATATTTT
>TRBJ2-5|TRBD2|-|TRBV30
CAWSDQAGGPRSQYF
TGTGCCTGGAGTGATCAAGCGGGGGGGCCGAGGTCCCAGTACTTC
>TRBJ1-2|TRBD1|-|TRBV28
CASSPRGQAIYGYTF
TGTGCCAGCAGTCCGCGAGGACAGGCGATATATGGCTACACCTTC
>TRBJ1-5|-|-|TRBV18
CASSPMGGVGNQPQHF
TGTGCCAGCTCACCGATGGGGGGAGTAGGCAATCAGCCCCAGCATTTT
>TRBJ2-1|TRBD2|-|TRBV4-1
CASSQVPSGVYSIHNEQFF
TGCGCCAGCAGCCAAGTCCCCAGCGGGGTATACTCAATCCACAATGAGCAGTTCTTC
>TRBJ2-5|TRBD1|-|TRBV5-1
CASSSTGGLRETQYF
TGCGCCAGCAGCTCTACAGGGGGCCTGCGGGAGACCCAGTACTTC
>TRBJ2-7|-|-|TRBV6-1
CASSDGAGQRYEQYF
TGTGCCAGCAGTGACGGGGCAGGGCAAAGGTACGAGCAGTACTTC
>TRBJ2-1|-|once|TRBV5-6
CASSLWRYNEQFF
TGTGCCAGCAGCTTGTGGCGCTACAATGAGCAGTTCTTC
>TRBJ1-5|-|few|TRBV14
CASSQDRAQPQHF
TGTGCCAGCAGCCAAGATCGGGCGCAGCCCCAGCATTTT
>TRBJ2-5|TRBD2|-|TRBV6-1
CASPPTSGPRETQYF
TGTGCCAGCCCCCCGACTAGCGGGCCTAGGGAGACCCAGTACTTC
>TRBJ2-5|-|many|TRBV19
CASSMEGVTETQYF
TGTGCCAGTAGTATGGAAGGGGTAACTGAGACCCAGTACTTC
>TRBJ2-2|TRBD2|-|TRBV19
CASRGLAGSNTGELFF
TGTGCCAGTAGGGGACTAGCGGGATCGAACACCGGGGAGCTGTTTTTT
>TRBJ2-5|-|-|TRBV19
CASSGLSAGEETQYF
TGTGCCAGTAGCGGGCTCTCCGCCGGTGAAGAGACCCAGTACTTC
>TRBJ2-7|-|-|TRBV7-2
CASSSAYEQYF
TGTGCCAGCAGCTCGGCCTACGAGCAGTACTTC
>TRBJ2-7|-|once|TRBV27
CASSFSVSYEQYF
TGTGCCAGCAGTTTCTCCGTCTCCTACGAGCAGTACTTC
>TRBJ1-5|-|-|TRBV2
CASTQGAPQPQHF
TGTGCCAGCACGCAGGGAGCTCCCCAGCCCCAGCATTTT
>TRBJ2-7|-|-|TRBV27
CASSPRDADYEQYF
TGTGCCAGCAGTCCCCGGGACGCCGACTACGAGCAGTACTTC
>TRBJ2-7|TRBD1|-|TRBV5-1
CASSLRAGGDEQYF
TGCGCCAGCAGCTTGCGGGCAGGGGGCGACGAGCAGTACTTC
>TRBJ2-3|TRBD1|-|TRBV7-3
CASSLNGLGTGADTQYF
TGTGCCAGCAGCTTAAACGGTTTAGGGACAGGGGCAGATACGCAGTATTTT
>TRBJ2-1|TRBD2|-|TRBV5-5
CASSPGLVYNEQFF
TGTGCCAGCAGCCCGGGACTAGTCTACAATGAGCAGTTCTTC
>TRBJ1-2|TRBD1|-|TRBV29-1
CSVVAGGYGYTF
TGCAGCGTTGTCGCAGGGGGCTATGGCTACACCTTC
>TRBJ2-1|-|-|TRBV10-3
CAIGGRGLSDEQFF
TGTGCCATCGGGGGCAGGGGTCTCTCGGATGAGCAGTTCTTC
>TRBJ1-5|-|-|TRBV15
CATSRDGSGYQPQHF
TGTGCCACCAGCAGAGATGGATCGGGGTATCAGCCCCAGCATTTT
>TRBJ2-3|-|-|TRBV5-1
CASSLEGTRTDTQYF
TGCGCCAGCAGCTTGGAAGGTACCCGCACAGATACGCAGTATTTT
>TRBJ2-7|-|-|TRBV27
CASSLIFRGRHEQYF
TGTGCCAGCAGTTTAATCTTTCGGGGGCGGCACGAGCAGTACTTC
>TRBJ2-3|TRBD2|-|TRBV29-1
CSVALAGGYADTQYF
TGCAGCGTTGCACTAGCGGGAGGTTATGCAGATACGCAGTATTTT
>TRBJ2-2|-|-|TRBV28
CASRGSRPPKNTGELFF
TGTGCCAGCAGGGGTTCCCGACCGCCAAAGAACACCGGGGAGCTGTTTTTT
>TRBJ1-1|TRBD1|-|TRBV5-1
CASRRAGQGADSTEAFF
TGCGCCAGCAGGCGGGCGGGACAGGGGGCGGACAGCACTGAAGCTTTCTTT
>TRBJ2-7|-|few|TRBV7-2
CASSTTGISSYEQYF
TGTGCCAGCAGCACTACCGGGATTAGCTCCTACGAGCAGTACTTC